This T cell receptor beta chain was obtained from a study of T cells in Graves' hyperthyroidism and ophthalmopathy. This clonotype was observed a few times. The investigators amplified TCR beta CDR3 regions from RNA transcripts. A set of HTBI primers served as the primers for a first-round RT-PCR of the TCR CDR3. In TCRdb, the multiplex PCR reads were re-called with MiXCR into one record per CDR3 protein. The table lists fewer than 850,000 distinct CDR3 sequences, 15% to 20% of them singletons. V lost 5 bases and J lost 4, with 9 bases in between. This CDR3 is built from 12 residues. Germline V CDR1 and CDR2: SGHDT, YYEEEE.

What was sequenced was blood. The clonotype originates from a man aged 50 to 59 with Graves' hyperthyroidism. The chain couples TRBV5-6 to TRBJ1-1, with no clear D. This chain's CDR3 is CASRYEGTEAFF. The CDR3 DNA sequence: TGTGCCAGCAGATACGAGGGCACTGAAGCTTTCTTT. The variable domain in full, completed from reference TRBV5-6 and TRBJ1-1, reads DAGVTQSPTHLIKTRGQQVTLRCSPKSGHDTVSWYQQALGQGPQFIFQYYEEEERQRGNFPDRFSGHQFPNYSSELNVNALLLGDSALYLCASRYEGTEAFFGQGTRLTVV.